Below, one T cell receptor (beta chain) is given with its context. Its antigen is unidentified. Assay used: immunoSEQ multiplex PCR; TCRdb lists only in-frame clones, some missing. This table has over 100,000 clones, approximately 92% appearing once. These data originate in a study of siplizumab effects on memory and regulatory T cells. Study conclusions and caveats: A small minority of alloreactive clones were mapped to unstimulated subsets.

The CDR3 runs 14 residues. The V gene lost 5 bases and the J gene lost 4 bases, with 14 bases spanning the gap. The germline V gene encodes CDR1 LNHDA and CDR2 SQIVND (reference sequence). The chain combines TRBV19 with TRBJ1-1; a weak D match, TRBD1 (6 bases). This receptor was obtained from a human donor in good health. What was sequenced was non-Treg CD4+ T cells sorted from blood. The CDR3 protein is CASSVRGTGTEAFF. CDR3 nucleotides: TGTGCCAGTAGTGTAAGGGGGACGGGCACTGAAGCTTTCTTT.